Listed here are 6 T cell receptor beta chains from one sample, sequenced in a study of human T cells and chemical hapten exposure. From the RACE reads, TCRdb called clonotypes with MiXCR, one entry per CDR3 protein. The sample lists 180,000 or so distinct CDR3 sequences, 14% seen once, with about 1.7% in the top ten. The time point was: patch test 1, 2 weeks after DPC sensitization. Specified treatment: therapeutic diphenylcyclopropenone sensitization with weekly scalp DPC. This specimen was whole blood, taken in connection with sensitization to the hapten diphenylcyclopropenone (DPC). The receptors derive from a woman younger than 45 with alopecia areata. Some clones in this sample may be carry-over from other donors' samples.

In this sample, this clonotype turned up a few times. V and J are TRBV7-9 and TRBJ2-7, with 8 bases identical to TRBD2. With 0 bases clipped from V and 3 bases from J, the junction kept 4 bases outside the gene matches. Germline V lookup: CDR1 SEHNR, CDR2 FQNEAQ (reference sequence). The length of the CDR3 is 15 residues. DNA of the CDR3: TGTGCCAGCAGCTTAGCAGCTAGCGGGTTCTACGAGCAGTACTTC. This encodes CASSLAASGFYEQYF.

This clonotype was found many times. This sequence joins TRBV29-1 and TRBJ2-1; D not resolved. Germline CDR1 reads SQVTM; CDR2 reads ANQGSEA. V lost 0 bases and J 4 bases, leaving 7 bases between the germline ends. The CDR3 spans 13 residues. The CDR3 here is CSVEDSSYNEQFF. The CDR3, as DNA: TGCAGCGTTGAAGACAGCAGTTACAATGAGCAGTTCTTC.

For this clonotype: One end of the junction is discordant with germline, which a read error may explain. The CDR3 region is CSIEETGDRVNTEAFF. The CDR3 DNA reads TGCAGCATTGAAGAAACGGGGGACAGAGTGAACACTGAAGCTTTCTTT. The rearrangement joins TRBV29-1 to TRBJ1-1, with 7 bases that match TRBD1. The CDR3 is 16 residues long. CDR1 is SQVTM, CDR2 ANQGSEA, per germline. Looking up the rest from reference TRBV29-1 and TRBJ1-1 gives the full variable domain: SAVISQKPSRDICQRGTSLTIQCQVDSQVTMMFWYRQQPGQSLTLIATANQGSEATYESGFVIDKFPISRPNLTFSTLTVSNMSPEDSSIYLCSIEETGDRVNTEAFFGQGTRLTVV.

The genes are TRBV7-3 and TRBJ1-1; 9 bases map to TRBD1. The CDR3 runs to 17 residues. Germline V gene lookup returns CDR1 SGHTA and CDR2 FQGTGA. J gave up 2 bases and V 2 bases, and 9 bases lay outside the gene matches. CDR3 sequence: CASSLSPGQGFNTEAFF. The CDR3 region has the DNA TGTGCCAGCAGCTTATCCCCGGGACAGGGTTTTAACACTGAAGCTTTCTTT.

This clonotype was observed a few times. The V gene is TRBV29-1, the J gene TRBJ2-6; D not resolved. There are 12 residues in the CDR3. Germline V gives CDR1 SQVTM, CDR2 ANQGSEA. V lost 3 bases and J 0 bases, leaving 0 bases between the germline ends. CDR3 sequence: CSVDSGANVLTF. The CDR3 nucleotides are TGCAGCGTTGACTCTGGGGCCAACGTCCTGACTTTC.

The rearrangement links TRBV10-2 to TRBJ2-1; perhaps TRBD2 as D (6 bases). The ends were cut back, 10 bases at V and 0 bases at J, with 13 bases in the middle. The CDR3 runs 14 residues. Germline CDR1 WSHSY, CDR2 SAAADI. CDR3 loop: CAISGTDSYNEQFF. CDR3 nucleotides: TGCGCCATCTCCGGGACTGACTCCTACAATGAGCAGTTCTTC.